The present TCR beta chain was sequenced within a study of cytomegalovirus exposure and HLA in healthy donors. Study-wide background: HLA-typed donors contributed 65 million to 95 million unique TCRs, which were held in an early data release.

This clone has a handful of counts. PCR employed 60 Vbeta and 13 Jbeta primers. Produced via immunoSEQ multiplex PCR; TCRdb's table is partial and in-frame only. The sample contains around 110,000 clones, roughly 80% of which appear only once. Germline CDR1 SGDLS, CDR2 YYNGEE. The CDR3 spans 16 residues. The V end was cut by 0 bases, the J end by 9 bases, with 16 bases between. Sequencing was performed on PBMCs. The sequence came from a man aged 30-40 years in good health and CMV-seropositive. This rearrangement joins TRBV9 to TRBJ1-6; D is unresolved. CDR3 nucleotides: TGTGCCAGCAGCGTAGGGCCGGGAGTCTATGTTTCACCCCTCCACTTT. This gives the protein CASSVGPGVYVSPLHF.